This TCR beta chain came from a study of cytomegalovirus exposure and HLA in healthy donors. In the case of this clone: Its antigen remains unknown.

Trimming shortened V by 2 bases and J by 7 bases, and 9 bases separated the two germline ends. The germline V gene has CDR1 MNHEY and CDR2 SMNVEV (reference sequence). The CDR3 length is 14 residues. Broader study findings: Accounts indicate the classifier identified cytomegalovirus status with strong specificity and sensitivity.

Data came from immunoSEQ multiplex PCR; TCRdb stores just in-frame clones and leaves some out. Of 190,000 or so clones detected, about four fifths appear once; the ten largest clones hold about 2.8%. This receptor was obtained from a woman aged 18-29 years in good health and CMV-seropositive. The source material was PBMCs. The rearrangement uses TRBV27 and TRBJ1-6; D gene unclear. The chain's CDR3 is CASSLGLKNSPLHF. The CDR3 DNA sequence: TGTGCCAGCAGTTTAGGGCTCAAAAATTCACCCCTCCACTTT.